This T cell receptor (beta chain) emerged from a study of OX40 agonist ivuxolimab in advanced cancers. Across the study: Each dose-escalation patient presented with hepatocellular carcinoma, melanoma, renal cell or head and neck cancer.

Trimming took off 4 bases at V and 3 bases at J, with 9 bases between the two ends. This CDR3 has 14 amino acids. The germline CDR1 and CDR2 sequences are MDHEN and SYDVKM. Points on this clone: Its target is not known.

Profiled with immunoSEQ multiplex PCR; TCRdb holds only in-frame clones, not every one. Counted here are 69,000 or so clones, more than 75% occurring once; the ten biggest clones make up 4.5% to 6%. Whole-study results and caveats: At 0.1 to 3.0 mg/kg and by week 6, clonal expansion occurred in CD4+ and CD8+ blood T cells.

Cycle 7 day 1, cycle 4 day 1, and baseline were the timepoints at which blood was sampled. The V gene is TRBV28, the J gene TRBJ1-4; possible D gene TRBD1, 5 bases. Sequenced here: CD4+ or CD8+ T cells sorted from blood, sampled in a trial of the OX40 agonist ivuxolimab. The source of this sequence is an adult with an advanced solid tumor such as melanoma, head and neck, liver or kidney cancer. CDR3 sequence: CASSSGSANEKLFF. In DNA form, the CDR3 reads TGTGCCAGCAGTTCAGGGTCCGCTAATGAAAAACTGTTTTTT.